These 16 T cell receptor beta chains share one sample of origin, sequenced in a study of blood T cell repertoires in COVID-19. Profiled with immunoSEQ multiplex PCR; TCRdb holds only in-frame clones, not every one. The sample lists roughly 110,000 clones, 70% to 75% occurring once. Sequencing was performed on peripheral blood. Source of these receptors: a human donor with acute or convalescent COVID-19. The donor label of this sample is uncertain.

This clone was seen only a few times. This rearrangement joins TRBV28 to TRBJ1-2; 7 bases align to TRBD1. The CDR3 is 13 amino acids. Looked up from germline, CDR1 is MDHEN and CDR2 is SYDVKM. J lost 4 bases, V lost 3 bases, and 2 bases had no gene match. The DNA for the CDR3 is TGTGCCAGCAGTTTTTGGACAGGCTATGGCTACACCTTC. It yields the protein CASSFWTGYGYTF.

The J gene is TRBJ1-3, the V gene TRBV28; D gene uncertain. The CDR3 is made up of 15 amino acids. Trimming left V 2 bases short and J 0 bases short, with 8 bases between. CDR1 is MDHEN and CDR2 is SYDVKM in the germline V gene. The CDR3 here is CASSLQLLSGNTIYF. DNA of the CDR3: TGTGCCAGCAGTTTACAACTCCTCTCTGGAAACACCATATATTTT.

This clone has a handful of counts. The genes are TRBV18 and TRBJ1-2; tentatively, D is TRBD1 (6 bases). Germline V CDR1 and CDR2: KGHSH, LQKENI. CDR3 length: 16 amino acids. V dropped 3 bases and J dropped 2 bases, with 16 bases sitting between them. The CDR3 DNA reads as TGTGCCAGCTCACCTCAATCGCTTCAGGGGAACTATGGCTACACCTTC. Its protein is CASSPQSLQGNYGYTF.

The rearrangement links TRBV5-1 to TRBJ2-5, with 8 bases identical to TRBD1. The CDR3 extends over 14 amino acids. V shed 3 bases and J 4 bases; nucleotides not matched to a gene: 5. The germline V gene has CDR1 SGHRS and CDR2 YFSETQ. The CDR3 sequence is CASSSATGVETQYF. CDR3 DNA: TGCGCCAGCAGCTCCGCGACAGGGGTAGAGACCCAGTACTTC.

V gene TRBV27 combines with J gene TRBJ2-6; maybe TRBD1 (7 bases). The V end was cut by 8 bases, the J end by 2 bases, with 19 bases between. Germline-derived CDR1 and CDR2 are MNHEY and SMNVEV (reference sequence). The CDR3 is made up of 17 amino acids. CDR3 region: CASHGGRGVTGANVLTF. In nucleotides, the CDR3 is TGTGCCAGCCATGGGGGCAGGGGGGTCACTGGGGCCAACGTCCTGACTTTC.

The chain has TRBV24-1 and TRBJ2-2; 9 positions match TRBD1. Per germline, CDR1 KGHDR and CDR2 SFDVKD. CDR3 size: 17 residues. The J segment lost 4 bases and the V segment lost 3 bases, leaving 8 bases of the junction unmatched. The CDR3 region is CATSDDWTGVGTGELFF. Written as DNA, the CDR3 is TGTGCCACCAGTGATGATTGGACAGGGGTTGGCACCGGGGAGCTGTTTTTT.

This clone appeared a single time. V and J are TRBV15 and TRBJ1-1; D is ambiguous. The CDR3 runs to 13 residues. The V end was cut by 0 bases, the J end by 6 bases, with 8 bases between. Germline V gene lookup returns CDR1 LNHNV and CDR2 YYDKDF (reference sequence). The CDR3 nucleotides are TGTGCCACCAGCAGAGACACGGTTTCTGAAGCTTTCTTT. Amino acids: CATSRDTVSEAFF.

This chain uses TRBV5-1 with TRBJ1-2, with TRBD1 matching over 7 bases. V gave up 2 bases and J gave up 11 bases; unmatched junction bases: 6. Germline CDR1 SGHRS, CDR2 YFSETQ. This CDR3 region has 12 residues. The CDR3 here is CASSFRQGPYTF. In DNA form, the CDR3 reads TGCGCCAGCAGCTTTCGACAGGGCCCTTACACCTTC.

The chain joins TRBV2 to TRBJ2-7; D perhaps matches TRBD1 (6 bases). The CDR3 contains 13 residues. V was clipped by 7 bases and J by 0 bases, with 10 bases between them. Germline assignment: CDR1 SNHLY and CDR2 FYNNEI. CDR3 nucleotide sequence: TGTGCCAGCACCCCAGGGGACTCCTACGAGCAGTACTTC. Amino acid sequence: CASTPGDSYEQYF. The full variable domain, rest sourced from reference TRBV2 and TRBJ2-7, is EPEVTQTPSHQVTQMGQEVILRCVPISNHLYFYWYRQILGQKVEFLVSFYNNEISEKSEIFDDQFSVERPDGSNFTLKIRSTKLEDSAMYFCASTPGDSYEQYFGPGTRLTVT.

A single count supports this clone. This chain links TRBV2 with TRBJ2-7, with TRBD2 as a possible D gene (6 bases). The germline CDR1 and CDR2 sequences are SNHLY and FYNNEI. Trimming stripped 7 bases from V and 4 bases from J, with 20 bases between. This CDR3 comprises 15 residues. DNA of the CDR3: TGTGCCAGCAAGAGGGAACAAGGAGGGAGGTACGAGCAGTACTTC. The encoded protein is CASKREQGGRYEQYF.

This chain uses TRBV9 with TRBJ1-3; no definite D call. Germline V gives CDR1 SGDLS, CDR2 YYNGEE. Trimming stripped 0 bases from V and 0 bases from J, with 7 bases between. The CDR3 consists of 15 residues. The CDR3 reads CASSVDGLSGNTIYF. The CDR3 DNA reads TGTGCCAGCAGCGTAGATGGCCTCTCTGGAAACACCATATATTTT.

The chain uses TRBV2 and TRBJ1-2; TRBD1 is a possible D gene (5 bases). V gave up 6 bases and J gave up 4 bases, with 9 bases separating them. Per the germline V gene, CDR1 is SNHLY and CDR2 is FYNNEI. CDR3 length equals 12 residues. CDR3 nucleotide sequence: TGTGCCAGCAGCTCCGGGGGCTATGGCTACACCTTC. Translated, it gives CASSSGGYGYTF.

Points on this clone: At the DNA level, this CDR3 is encoded by other sequences in the same sample as well. The rearrangement links TRBV5-1 to TRBJ1-6; the match to TRBD1 covers 8 bases. The CDR3 totals 14 residues. Per germline, CDR1 SGHRS and CDR2 YFSETQ. V was pared by 4 bases and J by 9 bases, with 6 bases of the junction left unmatched. The chain's CDR3 is CASSHGQGGSPLHF. In nucleotides, the CDR3 is TGCGCCAGCAGCCATGGACAGGGAGGTTCACCCCTCCACTTT.

This chain joins TRBV5-1 and TRBJ1-6; D remains ambiguous. CDR1 is SGHRS, CDR2 YFSETQ, per germline. The CDR3 runs 14 residues. V was cut by 4 bases and J by 10 bases, with 15 bases left in between. This CDR3 reads CASSPDLSGSPLHF. CDR3 bases: TGCGCCAGCAGCCCCGACCTCTCCGGGTCACCCCTCCACTTT.

The V and J genes are TRBV19 and TRBJ1-5; D remains ambiguous. Germline lookup yields CDR1 LNHDA and CDR2 SQIVND (reference sequence). V was trimmed by 4 bases and J by 1 base, leaving 11 bases between them. The CDR3 is made up of 15 amino acids. The CDR3 region has the DNA TGTGCCAGTAGTAAGGAGGGCCGGAGCAATCAGCCCCAGCATTTT. This encodes CASSKEGRSNQPQHF.

This chain connects TRBV3-1 (or the pseudogene TRBV3-2) to TRBJ1-5; D might be TRBD1 (5 bases). The CDR3 has 15 residues. V was shortened by 10 bases and J by 0 bases, with 16 bases between the two germline ends. The germline V gene has CDR1 LGHDT and CDR2 YNNKEL (reference sequence). CDR3 nucleotides: TGTGCCATTCCACCTCAGGGTTGTAGCAATCAGCCCCAGCATTTT. Amino acids: CAIPPQGCSNQPQHF.